The 18 T cell receptor beta chains below all came from one sample that was sequenced in a study of circulating and synovial CD4+ cells in juvenile arthritis. Some clones are missing from TCRdb's copy, which holds only in-frame ones; the method was immunoSEQ multiplex PCR. The table lists 30,000 to 40,000 clones, about 95% of them singletons. Sequenced input: CD4+ T cells from blood. These receptors all stem from a human donor with juvenile idiopathic arthritis.

The chain uses TRBV5-5 and TRBJ2-1; 9 bases match TRBD2. The CDR3 has 17 amino acids. Germline V gene data show CDR1 as SGHKS and CDR2 as YYEKEE (reference sequence). V dropped 2 bases and J dropped 4; count of bases not matched to a gene: 10. Here the CDR3 reads CASSLSLSSGGYNEQFF. The CDR3 nucleotides are TGTGCCAGCAGCTTATCCCTGTCCAGCGGGGGGTACAATGAGCAGTTCTTC. Using reference TRBV5-5 and TRBJ2-1 for the parts outside the CDR3, the full variable domain is DAGVTQSPTHLIKTRGQQVTLRCSPISGHKSVSWYQQVLGQGPQFIFQYYEKEERGRGNFPDRFSARQFPNYSSELNVNALLLGDSALYLCASSLSLSSGGYNEQFFGPGTRLTVL.

The chain employs TRBV9 and TRBJ2-5, with D unresolved. V lost 3 bases to trimming and J lost 0 bases, with 9 bases between them. Germline V CDR1 and CDR2: SGDLS, YYNGEE. This CDR3 has 14 residues. Here the CDR3 reads CASSATLYQETQYF. In DNA form, the CDR3 reads TGTGCCAGCAGCGCGACACTGTACCAAGAGACCCAGTACTTC.

The V call is TRBV21-1, the J call TRBJ2-3; the D call in the table, TRBD2, was not verified against the DNA. TRBV21-1 is a documented pseudogene. CDR3 length equals 16 residues. As DNA, the CDR3 is TGTGCCAGCAGCAAAATTCGACTAGCGGTCACAGATACGCAGTATTTT. This codes for CASSKIRLAVTDTQYF.

V is TRBV7-2 and J is TRBJ2-7, with D tentatively TRBD2 (6 bases). The V end was cut by 1 base, the J end by 4 bases, with 8 bases between. The CDR3 has 13 amino acids. The V gene's germline CDR1 is SGHTA and CDR2 FQGNSA. CDR3 bases: TGTGCCAGCAGCTTAGAAGGGACTTACGAGCAGTACTTC. Its translation is CASSLEGTYEQYF.

The chain couples TRBV7-9 to TRBJ2-5; tentatively, D is TRBD1 (5 bases). V was shortened by 1 base and J by 1 base, with 7 bases between the two germline ends. Germline assignment: CDR1 SEHNR and CDR2 FQNEAQ (reference sequence). This CDR3 is 14 amino acids long. CDR3 protein: CASSLDRIQETQYF. As DNA, the CDR3 is TGTGCCAGCAGCTTAGACAGGATCCAAGAGACCCAGTACTTC. The variable domain in full, completed from reference TRBV7-9 and TRBJ2-5, reads DTGVSQNPRHKITKRGQNVTFRCDPISEHNRLYWYRQTLGQGPEFLTYFQNEAQLEKSRLLSDRFSAERPKGSFSTLEIQRTEQGDSAMYLCASSLDRIQETQYFGPGTRLLVL.

The V call is TRBV6-1, the J call TRBJ2-1, with 11 bases aligning to TRBD2. The CDR3 extends over 17 amino acids. Per the germline V gene, CDR1 is MNHNS and CDR2 is SASEGT. Trimming removed 0 bases from V and 6 bases from J; junction bases left unmatched: 7. CDR3 DNA sequence: TGTGCCAGCAGTGAAGCCCCGACTAGCGGGAAGGGCAATGAGCAGTTCTTC. This encodes CASSEAPTSGKGNEQFF.

The CDR3 reads CASSLSLSWGGTDTQYF. DNA of the CDR3: TGTGCCAGCAGCTTGTCCCTCTCCTGGGGGGGCACAGATACGCAGTATTTT. V usage is TRBV5-6 and J usage is TRBJ2-3; perhaps TRBD2 as D (6 bases). Between the trimmed V and J ends, which lost 1 base and 1 base, there was a span of 16 bases. CDR3 length equals 17 residues. Germline V gene sequence: CDR1 SGHDT, CDR2 YYEEEE.

The chain links TRBV18 to TRBJ2-1; no reliable D call. Trimming shortened V by 9 bases and J by 8 bases, and 8 bases separated the two germline ends. The CDR3 runs 10 residues. From germline, CDR1 is KGHSH and CDR2 LQKENI. CDR3 nucleotide sequence: TGTGCCAGTTCTATTCATGAGCAGTTCTTC. Amino acids: CASSIHEQFF.

The V gene is TRBV5-5, the J gene TRBJ2-7, with D unclear. Germline CDR1 reads SGHKS; CDR2 reads YYEKEE (reference sequence). The V and J ends lost 1 base and 7 bases respectively, with 9 bases between them. The CDR3 totals 12 residues. The CDR3 DNA follows: TGTGCCAGCAGCTTGCCAGCCGGGGAGCAGTACTTC. Encoded protein: CASSLPAGEQYF.

This rearrangement joins TRBV15 to TRBJ2-5; 9 nucleotides align to TRBD1. J gave up 7 bases and V 2 bases, and 5 bases lay outside the gene matches. CDR3 size: 14 residues. The V gene's germline CDR1 is LNHNV and CDR2 YYDKDF (reference sequence). CDR3 bases: TGTGCCACCAGCAGACAAACGGGACAGGGGACCCAGTACTTC. This codes for CATSRQTGQGTQYF.

This clone was seen a single time. V usage is TRBV7-2 and J usage is TRBJ2-7; D is unclear. CDR1 and CDR2 (germline): SGHTA, FQGNSA. CDR3 length: 12 residues. The germline V and J ends were trimmed by 5 bases and 6 bases, with 11 bases remaining between them. The CDR3 here is CASSAYRREQYF. Written as DNA, the CDR3 is TGTGCCAGCAGCGCGTACAGACGCGAGCAGTACTTC.

The CDR3 DNA sequence: TGTGCCAGCAGCGTCAGCCTAGCCCCTAATTCACCCCTCCACTTT. This sequence encodes CASSVSLAPNSPLHF. The chain is built from TRBV9 and TRBJ1-6; D uncertain. Germline V CDR1 and CDR2: SGDLS, YYNGEE. V was shortened by 2 bases and J by 6 bases, with 12 bases between the two germline ends. This CDR3 spans 15 amino acids.

The genes are TRBV19 and TRBJ2-1; 8 positions match TRBD1. Unmatched junction bases numbered 5, after V lost 3 bases and J lost 4 bases. Looked up from germline, CDR1 is LNHDA and CDR2 is SQIVND (reference sequence). This CDR3 is built from 15 residues. The CDR3 loop reads CASSMAGGIYNEQFF. The CDR3 DNA is TGTGCCAGTAGTATGGCAGGGGGCATATACAATGAGCAGTTCTTC. Full variable domain (rest looked up from reference TRBV19 and TRBJ2-1): DGGITQSPKYLFRKEGQNVTLSCEQNLNHDAMYWYRQDPGQGLRLIYYSQIVNDFQKGDIAEGYSVSREKKESFPLTVTSAQKNPTAFYLCASSMAGGIYNEQFFGPGTRLTVL.

V and J are TRBV6-4 and TRBJ2-2; D is unclear. CDR3 size: 13 residues. V was clipped by 6 bases and J by 5 bases, with 10 bases between them. Looked up from germline, CDR1 is MRHNA and CDR2 is SNTAGT. The CDR3 here is CASSRGGTGELFF. The CDR3 DNA follows: TGTGCCAGCAGCCGAGGTGGGACCGGGGAGCTGTTTTTT.

The chain has TRBV7-2 and TRBJ1-3, with a possible D match to TRBD1 (5 bases). The CDR3 contains 15 residues. Germline CDR1 and CDR2: SGHTA and FQGNSA. Deletions cut 5 bases from V and 0 bases from J, with 11 bases between. CDR3 coding DNA: TGTGCCAGCAGCCCGAGACAGATCTCTGGAAACACCATATATTTT. Amino acid sequence: CASSPRQISGNTIYF.

The J gene is TRBJ2-2, the V gene TRBV5-4; 7 nucleotides align to TRBD2. Trimming at V came to 1 base and at J to 0 bases, leaving 3 bases not matched to a gene. The CDR3 is 16 residues long. Germline V gives CDR1 SGHNT, CDR2 YYREEE (reference sequence). The CDR3 DNA reads TGTGCCAGCAGCTTGCGGGGGGTTACGAACACCGGGGAGCTGTTTTTT. Amino acids: CASSLRGVTNTGELFF.

This rearrangement joins TRBV7-2 to TRBJ1-2; 11 bases align to TRBD1. The CDR3 consists of 14 residues. The germline CDR1 and CDR2 sequences are SGHTA and FQGNSA. V lost 4 bases to trimming and J lost 4 bases; unmatched junction nucleotides: 2. CDR3 DNA sequence: TGTGCCAGCAGCTCCGGGACAGGGGGCTATGGCTACACCTTC. Amino acids: CASSSGTGGYGYTF.

The chain carries TRBV20-1 and TRBJ1-2; D is uncertain. Germline CDR1 is DFQATT and CDR2 is SNEGSKA (reference sequence). Trimming stripped 6 bases from V and 8 bases from J, with 13 bases between. The CDR3 spans 11 residues. The CDR3 region has the DNA TGCAGTGCCCCCCGGACTGAGGGCTACACCTTC. It specifies CSAPRTEGYTF.